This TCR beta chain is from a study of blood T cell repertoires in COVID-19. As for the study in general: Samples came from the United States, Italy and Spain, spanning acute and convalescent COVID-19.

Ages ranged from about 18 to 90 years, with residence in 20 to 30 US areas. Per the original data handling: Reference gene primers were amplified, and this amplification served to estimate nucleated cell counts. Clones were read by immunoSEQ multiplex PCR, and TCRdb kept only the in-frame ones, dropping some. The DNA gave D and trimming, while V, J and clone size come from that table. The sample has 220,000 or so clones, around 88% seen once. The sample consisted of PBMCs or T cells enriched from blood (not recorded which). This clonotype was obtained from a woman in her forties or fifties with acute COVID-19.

CDR3 sequence reads: CASSKQDNSYEQYF. The CDR3 DNA sequence: TGTGCCAGCAGTAAACAGGATAACTCCTACGAGCAGTACTTC. The V call is TRBV27, the J call TRBJ2-7; D might be TRBD1 (5 bases). The germline V gene has CDR1 MNHEY and CDR2 SMNVEV (reference sequence). The CDR3 has 14 residues. Trimming shortened V by 5 bases and J by 0 bases, and 11 bases separated the two germline ends.